A single sample gave rise to the 28 T cell receptor beta chains below, sequenced in a study of T cell changes during pregnancy in multiple sclerosis. Using immunoSEQ multiplex PCR, the repertoire was profiled, and TCRdb retains in-frame clones only, with some absent. This repertoire shows about 32,000 clones, roughly 89% found once; its top ten account for approximately 10%. The sequencing here drew on CD8+ T cells from peripheral blood mononuclear cells, taken in the second trimester of pregnancy. The receptors come from a female donor with multiple sclerosis, enrolled in a pregnancy study.

V usage is TRBV11-3 and J usage is TRBJ1-1; tentatively, D is TRBD1 (5 bases). Germline CDR1 reads SGHNT; CDR2 reads YENEEA. CDR3 size: 18 residues. V lost 5 bases, J lost 5 bases, and 27 bases lay in between. CDR3 sequence: CASSENPLGLWGVTEAFF. Here the CDR3 DNA reads TGTGCCAGCAGCGAAAACCCCCTGGGACTTTGGGGAGTGACTGAAGCTTTCTTT. The complete variable domain, with remaining parts taken from reference TRBV11-3 and TRBJ1-1, reads EAGVVQSPRYKIIEKKQPVAFWCNPISGHNTLYWYLQNLGQGPELLIRYENEEAVDDSQLPKDRFSAERLKGVDSTLKIQPAELGDSAVYLCASSENPLGLWGVTEAFFGQGTRLTVV.

The rearrangement uses TRBV7-9 and TRBJ1-2, with D hard to call. V lost 5 bases to trimming and J lost 2 bases, with 21 bases between them. CDR3 size: 17 residues. Germline values: CDR1 SEHNR, CDR2 FQNEAQ (reference sequence). This CDR3 is CASSHPQQLHLNYGYTF. The CDR3 DNA sequence: TGTGCCAGCAGCCACCCGCAACAGCTCCATTTAAACTATGGCTACACCTTC.

This sequence joins TRBV7-9 and TRBJ2-7; TRBD1 matches 7 bases. Germline loops: CDR1 SEHNR, CDR2 FQNEAQ (reference sequence). The length of the CDR3 is 14 residues. V trimming: 0 bases; J trimming: 3 bases; junction bases outside the gene matches: 2. CDR3 region: CASSLATGVYEQYF. The CDR3 DNA is TGTGCCAGCAGCTTAGCTACAGGGGTCTACGAGCAGTACTTC.

The chain uses TRBV15 and TRBJ1-4; 8 bases are a match to TRBD1. CDR1 is LNHNV, CDR2 YYDKDF, per germline (reference sequence). The CDR3 spans 17 residues. V trimming: 3 bases; J trimming: 10 bases; junction bases outside the gene matches: 16. Here the CDR3 DNA reads TGTGCCACCAGCAGTCTAGCAGGGGGCGATGGGGTAGGAAAACTGTTTTTT. Its protein is CATSSLAGGDGVGKLFF.

The chain is built from TRBV7-2 and TRBJ2-1; 8 bases agree with TRBD1. Germline trimming cut 2 bases from V and 8 bases from J; bases unmatched to any gene: 11. Germline V gives CDR1 SGHTA, CDR2 FQGNSA. The CDR3 is 16 amino acids. The CDR3 DNA reads as TGTGCCAGCAGCTTAAGCAGGGGGCGTAGGGTGGATGAGCAGTTCTTC. Translation: CASSLSRGRRVDEQFF. The full variable domain, rest sourced from reference TRBV7-2 and TRBJ2-1, is GAGVSQSPSNKVTEKGKDVELRCDPISGHTALYWYRQSLGQGLEFLIYFQGNSAPDKSGLPSDRFSAERTGGSVSTLTIQRTQQEDSAVYLCASSLSRGRRVDEQFFGPGTRLTVL.

This chain connects TRBV27 to TRBJ2-7, with 10 bases lining up with TRBD2. The CDR3 length is 15 residues. V lost 4 bases to trimming and J lost 4 bases; unmatched junction nucleotides: 7. The germline CDR1 and CDR2 sequences are MNHEY and SMNVEV (reference sequence). CDR3 DNA sequence: TGTGCCAGCAGTTCCCCCCAAGCGGGAGGGTACGAGCAGTACTTC. Residues: CASSSPQAGGYEQYF.

The chain combines TRBV19 with TRBJ1-5, with a tentative D call TRBD1 (5 bases). CDR3 size: 15 residues. CDR1 LNHDA and CDR2 SQIVND come from the germline V gene (reference sequence). Trimming cost V 8 bases and J 9 bases, with 23 bases left between them. CDR3 sequence (DNA): TGTGCCAGTGGGACGGATGGGGGGGGTCAGCGGCCCCAGCATTTT. Protein sequence: CASGTDGGGQRPQHF.

V usage is TRBV18 and J usage is TRBJ2-5; a weak D match, TRBD1 (5 bases). Looked up from germline, CDR1 is KGHSH and CDR2 is LQKENI. The V end was cut by 2 bases, the J end by 2 bases, with 12 bases between. The CDR3 covers 15 residues. The CDR3 nucleotides read TGTGCCAGCTCACCAAAAGGGGCTCCTCAAGAGACCCAGTACTTC. Translation gives CASSPKGAPQETQYF.

This rearrangement joins TRBV5-1 to TRBJ1-2; 12 bases are a match to TRBD1. The CDR3 length is 17 residues. Losses at the gene ends were 4 bases for V and 7 bases for J; bases not matched to a gene: 14. The V gene's germline CDR1 is SGHRS and CDR2 YFSETQ. The CDR3 coding sequence is TGCGCCAGCAGCAACTCCGGGACAGGGGGCGCTAAGCTTGGCTACACCTTC. Translated, it gives CASSNSGTGGAKLGYTF. The full variable domain, rest sourced from reference TRBV5-1 and TRBJ1-2, is KAGVTQTPRYLIKTRGQQVTLSCSPISGHRSVSWYQQTPGQGLQFLFEYFSETQRNKGNFPGRFSGRQFSNSRSEMNVSTLELGDSALYLCASSNSGTGGAKLGYTFGSGTRLTVV.

The V gene is TRBV5-4, the J gene TRBJ1-2, with TRBD1 as a possible D gene (6 bases). CDR1 is SGHNT, CDR2 YYREEE, per germline (reference sequence). Trimming took 2 bases from V and 1 from J, leaving 9 bases between them. The CDR3 covers 14 residues. The CDR3 sequence is CASSFGTSNYGYTF. The DNA for the CDR3 is TGTGCCAGCAGCTTCGGGACAAGTAACTATGGCTACACCTTC.

The chain links TRBV6-1 to TRBJ1-5; D may be TRBD1 (6 bases). This CDR3 region has 15 residues. The germline gives CDR1 MNHNS, CDR2 SASEGT. V lost 6 bases and J 8 bases, leaving 20 bases between the germline ends. Written as DNA, the CDR3 is TGTGCCAGCAGACCCCGACAGGCGTCAACGGAGCCCCAGCATTTT. This gives the protein CASRPRQASTEPQHF.

This clone is labeled medium-sized. The CDR3 DNA reads as TGTGCCAGCAGCTTAGCGAGTTACGGGGAGGGGGAGACCCAGTACTTC. Translated, it gives CASSLASYGEGETQYF. This rearrangement joins TRBV7-6 to TRBJ2-5; 7 bases align to TRBD2. Germline V CDR1 and CDR2: SGHVS, FNYEAQ. The CDR3 extends over 16 amino acids. J lost 5 bases, V lost 0 bases, and 9 bases had no gene match.

This clone has only a few counts. An end of the junction differs from the germline gene, which may be a read error. The chain links TRBV27 to TRBJ2-7; D possibly corresponds to TRBD2 (7 bases). CDR3 length equals 15 residues. CDR1 is MNHEY, CDR2 SMNVEV, per germline (reference sequence). CDR3 bases: TGTGCCAGCAGTTCGGGGGGCGGCACCTCGTACGTGCAGTACTTC. It specifies CASSSGGGTSYVQYF.

The rearrangement joins TRBV18 to TRBJ2-3, with 9 bases identical to TRBD2. The CDR3 is made up of 18 amino acids. V dropped 4 bases and J dropped 0; count of bases not matched to a gene: 11. Germline V gene sequence: CDR1 KGHSH, CDR2 LQKENI. The CDR3 spells CASSRRPSSGVSTDTQYF. CDR3 coding DNA: TGTGCCAGCTCACGCCGTCCTTCTAGCGGGGTGAGCACAGATACGCAGTATTTT.

The V and J genes are TRBV6-1 and TRBJ1-2; D is unclear. Per the germline V gene, CDR1 is MNHNS and CDR2 is SASEGT. The CDR3 totals 13 residues. The ends were cut back, 4 bases at V and 5 bases at J, with 11 bases in the middle. The CDR3 reads CASSGRGLYGYTF. The CDR3 DNA reads TGTGCCAGCAGTGGGCGCGGGCTATATGGCTACACCTTC.

The chain couples TRBV9 to TRBJ2-6; the D is unclear. V was cut by 0 bases and J by 0 bases, with 10 bases left in between. CDR1 is SGDLS, CDR2 YYNGEE, per germline. CDR3 length: 17 amino acids. The CDR3 sequence: CASSVDLRASGANVLTF. In DNA form, the CDR3 reads TGTGCCAGCAGCGTAGATCTTAGAGCCTCTGGGGCCAACGTCCTGACTTTC.

The chain has TRBV7-9 and TRBJ1-1, with TRBD1 matching 7 bases. The V segment lost 6 bases and the J segment 1 base; nucleotides outside the gene matches: 2. The CDR3 is 13 residues long. CDR1 is SEHNR, CDR2 FQNEAQ, per germline (reference sequence). CDR3 sequence: CASRTGANTEAFF. The DNA for the CDR3 is TGTGCCAGCAGAACAGGGGCGAACACTGAAGCTTTCTTT.

The rearrangement links TRBV5-1 to TRBJ2-5; D unresolved. Looked up from germline, CDR1 is SGHRS and CDR2 is YFSETQ. The CDR3 totals 13 residues. Trimming shortened V by 0 bases and J by 4 bases, and 7 bases separated the two germline ends. CDR3 in amino acids: CASSLGLTETQYF. The CDR3 DNA follows: TGCGCCAGCAGCTTGGGGCTTACAGAGACCCAGTACTTC.

The chain carries TRBV6-1 and TRBJ1-5; D is possibly TRBD1 (6 bases). V gave up 4 bases and J gave up 3 bases, with 22 bases separating them. CDR3 length equals 18 residues. Germline V gene sequence: CDR1 MNHNS, CDR2 SASEGT. CDR3 loop: CASSAPSLLDRLNQPQHF. Written as DNA, the CDR3 is TGTGCCAGCAGTGCCCCTTCCCTCCTGGACAGACTCAATCAGCCCCAGCATTTT.

The chain employs TRBV5-8 and TRBJ2-2; 10 positions match TRBD1. Per the germline V gene, CDR1 is SGHTS and CDR2 is YDEGEE. This CDR3 spans 17 amino acids. The V gene end was trimmed by 4 bases and the J gene end by 4 bases; junction bases not matched to a gene: 10. This chain's CDR3 is CASSRPGTGVLTGELFF. The CDR3 bases are TGTGCCAGCAGCCGTCCCGGGACAGGGGTCCTCACCGGGGAGCTGTTTTTT.

The rearrangement uses TRBV7-3 and TRBJ2-5, with D perhaps TRBD2 (6 bases). Germline CDR1 is SGHTA and CDR2 is FQGTGA. The CDR3 sequence is 15 residues long. The germline V and J ends were trimmed by 5 bases and 2 bases, with 15 bases remaining between them. This CDR3 is CASSLSGTVQETQYF. The CDR3 DNA is TGTGCCAGCAGCCTGTCCGGGACTGTACAAGAGACCCAGTACTTC.

This clone was seen a few times. The rearrangement uses TRBV6-5 and TRBJ2-7; tentative D call: TRBD2 (6 bases). Trimming stripped 6 bases from V and 3 bases from J, with 9 bases between. The V gene's germline CDR1 is MNHEY and CDR2 SVGAGI. The CDR3 totals 12 residues. The CDR3 DNA sequence: TGTGCCAGCAGCCCCGGGAGCTACGAGCAGTACTTC. As protein: CASSPGSYEQYF.

The chain couples TRBV28 to TRBJ2-7, with 9 bases fitting TRBD1. Trimming removed 2 bases from V and 2 bases from J; junction bases left unmatched: 7. Per the germline V gene, CDR1 is MDHEN and CDR2 is SYDVKM. The CDR3 has 16 residues. In DNA, the CDR3 is TGTGCCAGCAGTTTAAATCTGGGACAGGGTGCCTACGAGCAGTACTTC. Translating gives CASSLNLGQGAYEQYF.

The V and J genes are TRBV2 and TRBJ2-3; 7 nucleotides align to TRBD2. The J segment lost 1 base and the V segment lost 7 bases, leaving 5 bases of the junction unmatched. CDR3 length: 14 amino acids. Germline assignment: CDR1 SNHLY and CDR2 FYNNEI. CDR3 protein: CASKGGGRTDTQYF. As DNA, the CDR3 is TGTGCCAGCAAGGGCGGGGGTCGCACAGATACGCAGTATTTT.

The CDR3, as DNA: TGTGCCAGTAGTATTCCTAGCGAAGAGACCCAGTACTTC. Protein sequence: CASSIPSEETQYF. The rearrangement joins TRBV19 to TRBJ2-5; TRBD2 is a possible D gene (6 bases). This CDR3 is built from 13 residues. The V end lost 3 bases, the J end lost 3 bases, and 8 bases lay between the germline ends. CDR1 is LNHDA and CDR2 is SQIVND in the germline V gene (reference sequence).

The rearrangement uses TRBV5-1 and TRBJ1-2, with a weak D call TRBD1 (6 bases). This CDR3 is built from 16 residues. The germline V and J ends were trimmed by 3 bases and 3 bases, with 18 bases remaining between them. Per germline, CDR1 SGHRS and CDR2 YFSETQ. Here the CDR3 DNA reads TGCGCCAGCAGCTATCGAGGGGGGGGCGAGGACTATGGCTACACCTTC. It yields the protein CASSYRGGGEDYGYTF. The complete variable domain, with remaining parts taken from reference TRBV5-1 and TRBJ1-2, reads KAGVTQTPRYLIKTRGQQVTLSCSPISGHRSVSWYQQTPGQGLQFLFEYFSETQRNKGNFPGRFSGRQFSNSRSEMNVSTLELGDSALYLCASSYRGGGEDYGYTFGSGTRLTVV.

The V call is TRBV27, the J call TRBJ2-7; tentatively, D is TRBD1 (5 bases). Trimming cost V 5 bases and J 5 bases, with 13 bases left between them. Germline assignment: CDR1 MNHEY and CDR2 SMNVEV (reference sequence). CDR3 length: 13 residues. CDR3 in amino acids: CASSPNQGHEQYF. The CDR3 nucleotides read TGTGCCAGCAGTCCAAATCAGGGTCACGAGCAGTACTTC.

The chain joins TRBV6-1 to TRBJ1-6; no clear D. The germline V and J ends were trimmed by 11 bases and 10 bases, with 21 bases remaining between them. CDR1 and CDR2 from the germline V gene are MNHNS and SASEGT. The CDR3 is 14 amino acids. This CDR3 is CAAAGPEAYSPLHF. In DNA, the CDR3 is TGTGCCGCGGCGGGCCCCGAGGCCTACTCACCCCTCCACTTT.